The following is a TCR beta chain sequence with its context. Its antigen is not identified. One entry per CDR3 protein, without DNA, is what TCRdb gives after re-calling the 5' RACE reads. This sample lists about 460,000 distinct CDR3 sequences; its ten largest clones have over 1.1%. The CDR3 sequence is 14 residues long. Germline lookup yields CDR1 SNHLY and CDR2 FYNNEI. The sample originates from a study of T cells expressing NK-cell markers. The wider study: The TCR beta repertoires were obtained from sorted CD3+CD56+NKG2C+, CD3+CD56+NKG2C- and CD3+CD56-NKG2C+ T cells. Among eight sequenced donors, seven carried HCMV seropositivity while one was seronegative.

The study's findings and limits: It is unclear if expanded NKG2C-expressing clones target HCMV antigens.

The sequencing sample was made of blood T cells: a sorted CD56 or NKG2C T cell subset, CD4+ or CD8+ T cells, or bulk PBMC T cells (not recorded which). This chain links TRBV2 with TRBJ2-7; TCRdb's D call, TRBD2, is unchecked because there is no DNA. The sequence was collected from a woman aged 50 to 60 in good health. CDR3 loop: CASKGGRVGYEQYF.